This passage covers 26 T cell receptor beta chains from one sample sequenced in a study of blood T cell repertoires in COVID-19. Some clones are missing from TCRdb's copy, which holds only in-frame ones; the method was immunoSEQ multiplex PCR. The sample records 250,000 to 400,000 clones, 85% to 90% being singletons. The sequenced material came from peripheral blood. These receptors originate from a woman aged 25 to 39 with COVID-19, enrolled during active disease.

The chain links TRBV18 to TRBJ1-4, with 11 nucleotides matching TRBD1. With V trimmed by 3 bases and J by 8 bases, 5 bases remained unmatched. Germline V lookup: CDR1 KGHSH, CDR2 LQKENI. The CDR3 is 15 residues long. CDR3: CASSPDRGQEEKLFF. The CDR3 region has the DNA TGTGCCAGCTCACCGGACAGGGGGCAGGAAGAAAAACTGTTTTTT.

The chain links TRBV11-2 to TRBJ2-2; D is possibly TRBD1 (6 bases). CDR3 length equals 15 residues. Germline values: CDR1 SGHAT, CDR2 FQNNGV. The V end lost 6 bases, the J end lost 1 base, and 12 bases lay between the germline ends. The CDR3 DNA reads TGTGCCAGCAGACCAGGGGCCGGGAACACCGGGGAGCTGTTTTTT. This gives the protein CASRPGAGNTGELFF.

The chain has TRBV5-4 and TRBJ1-2; 10 nucleotides line up with TRBD1. In germline, CDR1 is SGHNT, CDR2 YYREEE (reference sequence). The CDR3 extends over 16 amino acids. J lost 5 bases, V lost 3 bases, and 10 bases had no gene match. The CDR3 DNA reads TGTGCCAGCAGCTACGGACAGGGGGTACAGAGATATGGCTACACCTTC. Its protein product is CASSYGQGVQRYGYTF.

The chain uses TRBV15 and TRBJ1-5; D gene ambiguous. Germline CDR1 reads LNHNV; CDR2 reads YYDKDF (reference sequence). V was pared by 5 bases and J by 7 bases, with 18 bases between. The CDR3 has 15 amino acids. The CDR3 nucleotides read TGTGCCACCAGCGCCGACACCGGATTGCTCCAGCCCCAGCATTTT. This gives the protein CATSADTGLLQPQHF.

This chain uses TRBV18 with TRBJ1-5; D gene uncertain. From germline, CDR1 is KGHSH and CDR2 LQKENI. The CDR3 covers 14 residues. V was clipped by 6 bases and J by 5 bases, with 14 bases between them. CDR3 region: CASSTSGEYQPQHF. The DNA of the CDR3 is TGTGCCAGCTCTACCAGCGGGGAATATCAGCCCCAGCATTTT.

The chain employs TRBV6-1 and TRBJ2-2; D uncertain. The CDR3 covers 15 residues. Trimming cost V 2 bases and J 3 bases, with 10 bases left between them. CDR1 is MNHNS and CDR2 is SASEGT in the germline V gene. CDR3 protein: CASSESVVYTGELFF. As DNA, the CDR3 is TGTGCCAGCAGTGAATCGGTTGTTTACACCGGGGAGCTGTTTTTT.

The V and J genes are TRBV30 and TRBJ1-2, with TRBD1 as a possible D gene (5 bases). CDR3 length equals 13 residues. Per germline, CDR1 GTSNPN and CDR2 SVGIG (reference sequence). In DNA form, the CDR3 reads TGTGCTAGGACATGGGGCAACAACTATGGCTACACCTTC. The encoded protein is CARTWGNNYGYTF.

In this sample, this clone turned up a few times. J is TRBJ1-5 and V is TRBV7-8; maybe TRBD1 (6 bases). This CDR3 contains 16 residues. The ends were cut back, 5 bases at V and 4 bases at J, with 18 bases in the middle. CDR1 SGHVS and CDR2 FQNEAQ come from the germline V gene. The CDR3 sequence: CASSPETGMGNQPQHF. Here the CDR3 DNA reads TGTGCCAGCAGCCCAGAAACAGGGATGGGGAATCAGCCCCAGCATTTT.

V is TRBV2 and J is TRBJ2-7; the D gene is possibly TRBD2 (5 bases). CDR1 is SNHLY, CDR2 FYNNEI, per germline. This CDR3 comprises 14 residues. Trimming took 2 bases from V and 3 from J, leaving 11 bases between them. The CDR3 DNA follows: TGTGCCAGCAGTGAAAGGACCCGGGACTACGAGCAGTACTTC. This codes for CASSERTRDYEQYF.

CDR3 region: CASSQNQGAGNTIYF. The CDR3 nucleotides are TGCGCCAGCAGCCAGAATCAGGGCGCTGGAAACACCATATATTTT. The gene calls are TRBV5-1 and TRBJ1-3, with D possibly matching TRBD1 (5 bases). V was trimmed by 4 bases and J by 2 bases, leaving 13 bases between them. The germline gives CDR1 SGHRS, CDR2 YFSETQ. CDR3 size: 15 residues.

On this clone itself: The same CDR3 arises from other DNA sequences in this sample as well. The V and J genes are TRBV18 and TRBJ2-1; no clear D. From germline, CDR1 is KGHSH and CDR2 LQKENI. The CDR3 runs 13 residues. Trimming took off 2 bases at V and 2 bases at J, with 4 bases between the two ends. The CDR3 spells CASSPTAYNEQFF. The CDR3 region has the DNA TGTGCCAGCTCACCAACAGCCTACAATGAGCAGTTCTTC.

This CDR3 reads CASTYGGIYGYTF. CDR3 nucleotide sequence: TGTGCCAGCACCTACGGGGGAATCTATGGCTACACCTTC. This chain joins TRBV12-3 or TRBV12-4 and TRBJ1-2; tentatively, D is TRBD1 (5 bases). V lost 7 bases, J lost 4 bases, and 13 bases lay in between. The length of the CDR3 is 13 residues.

The chain is built from TRBV5-4 and TRBJ1-1; TRBD1 matches at 7 bases. V dropped 4 bases and J dropped 10; count of bases not matched to a gene: 7. The V gene's germline CDR1 is SGHNT and CDR2 YYREEE (reference sequence). This CDR3 has 12 amino acids. CDR3 in DNA: TGTGCCAGCAGCCTGGGAACAGGGGTAGCTTTCTTT. This translates into CASSLGTGVAFF.

The chain employs TRBV19 and TRBJ1-5; D gene ambiguous. The CDR3 contains 15 residues. Germline values: CDR1 LNHDA, CDR2 SQIVND (reference sequence). V was clipped by 3 bases and J by 5 bases, with 14 bases between them. This CDR3 is CASSIRESGDQPQHF. The CDR3 nucleotides read TGTGCCAGTAGTATTAGGGAGAGCGGGGATCAGCCCCAGCATTTT.

This sequence joins TRBV19 and TRBJ2-7; 11 bases align to TRBD2. This CDR3 comprises 14 residues. V shed 5 bases and J 6 bases; nucleotides not matched to a gene: 6. CDR1 is LNHDA, CDR2 SQIVND, per germline (reference sequence). CDR3 sequence: CASSPGLAVSEQYF. The CDR3 nucleotides are TGTGCCAGTAGTCCGGGACTAGCGGTTTCCGAGCAGTACTTC. The entire variable domain, with the rest obtained from reference TRBV19 and TRBJ2-7, is as follows: DGGITQSPKYLFRKEGQNVTLSCEQNLNHDAMYWYRQDPGQGLRLIYYSQIVNDFQKGDIAEGYSVSREKKESFPLTVTSAQKNPTAFYLCASSPGLAVSEQYFGPGTRLTVT.

The gene calls are TRBV7-6 and TRBJ2-1; the D gene is possibly TRBD1 (6 bases). The CDR3 runs to 16 residues. The germline V and J ends were trimmed by 1 base and 6 bases, with 16 bases remaining between them. Germline assignment: CDR1 SGHVS and CDR2 FNYEAQ. CDR3 DNA: TGTGCCAGCAGCTTAGTTATGGGGGCCGATCGCAATGAGCAGTTCTTC. Protein: CASSLVMGADRNEQFF. The variable domain in full, completed from reference TRBV7-6 and TRBJ2-1, reads GAGVSQSPRYKVTKRGQDVALRCDPISGHVSLYWYRQALGQGPEFLTYFNYEAQQDKSGLPNDRFSAERPEGSISTLTIQRTEQRDSAMYRCASSLVMGADRNEQFFGPGTRLTVL.

V gene TRBV10-3 combines with J gene TRBJ2-1; D is unclear. The V and J ends lost 2 bases and 5 bases respectively, with 7 bases between them. CDR1 is ENHRY, CDR2 SYGVKD, per germline. The CDR3 spans 13 residues. The CDR3 here is CAISETANNEQFF. Here the CDR3 DNA reads TGTGCCATCAGTGAGACAGCTAACAATGAGCAGTTCTTC.

The V gene is TRBV15, the J gene TRBJ2-1; D might be TRBD1 (5 bases). The CDR3 consists of 13 residues. From germline, CDR1 is LNHNV and CDR2 YYDKDF (reference sequence). The V gene lost 3 bases and the J gene lost 7 bases, with 10 bases spanning the gap. This CDR3 is CATSSRERNEQFF. The CDR3 bases are TGTGCCACCAGCAGCAGGGAAAGGAATGAGCAGTTCTTC.

This sequence joins TRBV4-2 and TRBJ1-3; D is perhaps TRBD1 (6 bases). V lost 4 bases and J lost 0, with 19 bases in between. Germline V gene data show CDR1 as LGHNA and CDR2 as YNFKEQ. The CDR3 contains 18 residues. CDR3 in amino acids: CASSLLTGRSASGNTIYF. CDR3 sequence (DNA): TGTGCCAGCAGCCTCCTTACAGGGCGAAGTGCCTCTGGAAACACCATATATTTT.

This clone occurred once. CDR3 region: CASTGGASGANVLTF. The CDR3 bases are TGTGCCAGCACAGGAGGGGCATCGGGGGCCAACGTCCTGACTTTC. This rearrangement joins TRBV7-3 to TRBJ2-6, with D tentatively TRBD2 (6 bases). Germline assignment: CDR1 SGHTA and CDR2 FQGTGA. Trimming removed 7 bases from V and 4 bases from J, with 14 bases in between. CDR3 length: 15 residues.

This clone was detected only once. V is TRBV29-1 and J is TRBJ1-1; D unclear. Between the trimmed V and J ends, which lost 1 base and 2 bases, there was a span of 8 bases. Germline loops: CDR1 SQVTM, CDR2 ANQGSEA. CDR3 size: 13 residues. The CDR3 DNA follows: TGCAGCGTTGAAGGACACCTTAACACTGAAGCTTTCTTT. This encodes CSVEGHLNTEAFF.

The CDR3 sequence: CASGPRGQGTYGYTF. The CDR3 bases are TGCGCCAGCGGGCCTCGAGGACAGGGGACCTATGGCTACACCTTC. The chain recombines TRBV5-1 with TRBJ1-2; 9 positions match TRBD1. The CDR3 is 15 residues long. J was trimmed by 4 bases and V by 7 bases; bases with no gene match: 11. CDR1 and CDR2 from the germline V gene are SGHRS and YFSETQ.

The chain has TRBV7-6 and TRBJ2-7, with 11 bases aligning to TRBD2. Germline CDR1 is SGHVS and CDR2 is FNYEAQ. V gave up 2 bases and J gave up 7 bases; unmatched junction bases: 13. This CDR3 has 17 residues. CDR3 residues: CASSLRALAGGMSEQYF. The CDR3 region has the DNA TGTGCCAGCAGCTTACGTGCGCTAGCGGGAGGAATGTCTGAGCAGTACTTC.

The chain links TRBV5-6 to TRBJ1-2; D perhaps matches TRBD1 (6 bases). CDR1 SGHDT and CDR2 YYEEEE come from the germline V gene. The germline V and J ends were trimmed by 2 bases and 4 bases, with 12 bases remaining between them. The CDR3 extends over 14 amino acids. This CDR3 is CASSLIRGGYGYTF. The CDR3 DNA sequence: TGTGCCAGCAGCTTAATCAGGGGCGGCTATGGCTACACCTTC.

This chain connects TRBV9 to TRBJ2-1; 9 bases match TRBD1. Germline CDR1 reads SGDLS; CDR2 reads YYNGEE. There are 14 residues in the CDR3. V trimming: 3 bases; J trimming: 3 bases; junction bases outside the gene matches: 1. The CDR3 sequence: CASSETGGYNEQFF. DNA of the CDR3: TGTGCCAGCAGCGAGACAGGGGGCTACAATGAGCAGTTCTTC.

J is TRBJ2-1 and V is TRBV29-1; 8 bases are shared with TRBD2. Germline V CDR1 and CDR2: SQVTM, ANQGSEA. J gave up 0 bases and V 4 bases, and 2 bases lay outside the gene matches. The CDR3 is 14 amino acids. The CDR3 sequence is CSVAGTSSYNEQFF. The CDR3 DNA follows: TGCAGCGTTGCCGGGACTAGCTCCTACAATGAGCAGTTCTTC.